This T cell receptor beta chain was profiled in a study of cytotoxic CD8 clonotypes in ibrutinib-treated CLL. Frozen PBMC stocks contributed roughly 2.1 micrograms of genomic DNA to the TCR beta libraries. The V and J ends lost 2 bases and 6 bases respectively, with 11 bases between them. Germline CDR1 reads MDHEN; CDR2 reads SYDVKM. This CDR3 has 14 residues. Assay: immunoSEQ multiplex PCR; the TCRdb copy retains only in-frame clones and omits some. Of 270,000 or so clones in the sample, about 72% are singletons; the top ten hold approximately 5.1%. This chain links TRBV28 with TRBJ2-1; D uncertain. This sequence originates from a human donor with chronic lymphocytic leukemia. The sequencing used PBMCs, collected at disease progression, from a patient treated with ibrutinib. CDR3 sequence (DNA): TGTGCCAGCAGTTTAATTAGTGCACGCAATGAGCAGTTCTTC. Protein sequence: CASSLISARNEQFF. Drawing the rest from reference TRBV28 and TRBJ2-1, the complete variable domain is DVKVTQSSRYLVKRTGEKVFLECVQDMDHENMFWYRQDPGLGLRLIYFSYDVKMKEKGDIPEGYSVSREKKERFSLILESASTNQTSMYLCASSLISARNEQFFGPGTRLTVL.